This entry lists 28 T cell receptor beta chains sequenced from one sample in a study of T cell therapy after organ transplantation. These receptors' antigens are unknown. TCRdb's table, derived via immunoSEQ multiplex PCR, lists solely in-frame clones and lacks some. Of 45,000 to 60,000 clones detected, roughly 93% appear once; the ten largest clones hold about 3.4%. The input for sequencing was CD8+ T cells from blood, taken before autologous CMV-specific T cell therapy. These receptors came from a human patient who had received a solid organ transplant and had CMV disease.

CDR3: CASSPTGSKETQYF. In DNA, the CDR3 is TGTGCCAGCAGTCCGACAGGGTCAAAAGAGACCCAGTACTTC. The gene calls are TRBV6-6 and TRBJ2-5; TRBD1 matches 7 bases. Per the germline V gene, CDR1 is MNHNY and CDR2 is SVGAGI (reference sequence). The trim removed 5 bases at V and 3 bases at J, leaving 6 bases unmatched. The CDR3 spans 14 residues.

Turning to this clone: This same CDR3 is encoded by further DNA sequences in the sample. The chain has TRBV27 and TRBJ2-1, with 13 bases lining up with TRBD2. Trimming took 6 bases from V and 8 from J; bases not matched to a gene: 7. Germline CDR1 MNHEY, CDR2 SMNVEV (reference sequence). The CDR3 runs 15 residues. The CDR3 loop is CASSPGLAGSYEQFF. DNA of the CDR3: TGTGCCAGCAGCCCGGGACTAGCGGGATCCTATGAGCAGTTCTTC.

This clone was recorded only once. The rearrangement uses TRBV7-8 and TRBJ1-2; 8 bases are a match to TRBD1. CDR3 length equals 15 residues. CDR1 is SGHVS and CDR2 is FQNEAQ in the germline V gene. Unmatched junction bases numbered 9, after V lost 5 bases and J lost 4 bases. CDR3: CASSPNRQGSYGYTF. The CDR3 nucleotides read TGTGCCAGCAGCCCCAACCGACAGGGGAGCTATGGCTACACCTTC.

This chain joins TRBV6-1 and TRBJ1-3; D not resolved. This CDR3 is 14 amino acids long. Trimming left V 3 bases short and J 4 bases short, with 10 bases between. CDR1 and CDR2 from the germline V gene are MNHNS and SASEGT. The CDR3 DNA sequence: TGTGCCAGCAGTGATTTCGGCGGAGGAAACACCATATATTTT. Amino acids: CASSDFGGGNTIYF.

The chain uses TRBV25-1 and TRBJ1-2; D is unclear. Trimming shortened V by 1 base and J by 1 base, and 19 bases separated the two germline ends. CDR3 size: 18 residues. From germline, CDR1 is MGHDK and CDR2 SYGVNS. The CDR3 nucleotides read TGTGCCAGCAGTGAATTATTGGGATCGGGTGGCGGTAACTATGGCTACACCTTC. This sequence encodes CASSELLGSGGGNYGYTF.

The rearrangement joins TRBV6-1 to TRBJ2-1, with D maybe TRBD1 (6 bases). CDR1 is MNHNS, CDR2 SASEGT, per germline. V was cut by 4 bases and J by 5 bases, with 15 bases left in between. The CDR3 extends over 15 amino acids. DNA for the CDR3: TGTGCCAGCAGTGTGGGGAGAAGGACAGACAATGAGCAGTTCTTC. Residues: CASSVGRRTDNEQFF.

This chain joins TRBV28 and TRBJ2-2, with a weak D call TRBD1 (6 bases). There are 16 residues in the CDR3. Deletions cut 5 bases from V and 1 base from J, with 14 bases between. Germline CDR1 and CDR2: MDHEN and SYDVKM. In DNA form, the CDR3 reads TGTGCCAGCAGTATAACGGGGACAATGAACACCGGGGAGCTGTTTTTT. This translates into CASSITGTMNTGELFF.

The chain uses TRBV5-4 and TRBJ1-6, with D perhaps matching TRBD1 (5 bases). Germline CDR1 and CDR2: SGHNT and YYREEE (reference sequence). V lost 0 bases and J 6 bases, leaving 10 bases between the germline ends. This CDR3 contains 15 residues. CDR3 sequence reads: CASSLDRGSNSPLHF. CDR3 in DNA: TGTGCCAGCAGCTTGGATCGGGGGAGTAATTCACCCCTCCACTTT.

The genes are TRBV5-8 and TRBJ2-7, with D possibly TRBD1 on 5 matching bases. The CDR3 is 14 amino acids. V was shortened by 1 base and J by 1 base, with 9 bases between the two germline ends. Germline V gives CDR1 SGHTS, CDR2 YDEGEE. CDR3 DNA sequence: TGTGCCAGCAGCTTGTTCAGGGAATCCTACGAGCAGTACTTC. Residues: CASSLFRESYEQYF.

The V and J genes are TRBV27 and TRBJ1-2; 8 bases map to TRBD1. The CDR3 runs 17 residues. Trimming cost V 3 bases and J 8 bases; bases outside gene matches: 17. From germline, CDR1 is MNHEY and CDR2 SMNVEV (reference sequence). CDR3 nucleotide sequence: TGTGCCAGCAGTTTCCTTTTCTCTCGACAGGGGATAGGAGGCTACACCTTC. Protein sequence: CASSFLFSRQGIGGYTF.

V gene TRBV5-4 combines with J gene TRBJ2-7; a possible D gene is TRBD1 (6 bases). V lost 2 bases and J lost 1, with 10 bases in between. Per germline, CDR1 SGHNT and CDR2 YYREEE (reference sequence). The CDR3 is made up of 14 amino acids. CDR3 coding DNA: TGTGCCAGCAGCTTCGGCAGGGGATCCTACGAGCAGTACTTC. This gives the protein CASSFGRGSYEQYF.

The V and J genes are TRBV7-2 and TRBJ2-5; D is perhaps TRBD2 (6 bases). This CDR3 region has 15 residues. Germline V gene lookup returns CDR1 SGHTA and CDR2 FQGNSA. V lost 3 bases and J 2 bases, leaving 13 bases between the germline ends. CDR3 nucleotide sequence: TGTGCCAGCAGCTTTCTAGCGCATAGACAAGAGACCCAGTACTTC. This encodes CASSFLAHRQETQYF. The full variable domain, with the rest looked up from reference TRBV7-2 and TRBJ2-5, is GAGVSQSPSNKVTEKGKDVELRCDPISGHTALYWYRQSLGQGLEFLIYFQGNSAPDKSGLPSDRFSAERTGGSVSTLTIQRTQQEDSAVYLCASSFLAHRQETQYFGPGTRLLVL.

The chain is built from TRBV9 and TRBJ2-2; 11 positions agree with TRBD1. The CDR3 extends over 16 amino acids. Germline assignment: CDR1 SGDLS and CDR2 YYNGEE. V was pared by 3 bases and J by 9 bases, with 10 bases of the junction left unmatched. CDR3 in amino acids: CASSESWTGGARELFF. The CDR3 DNA reads as TGTGCCAGCAGCGAGTCCTGGACAGGGGGCGCGAGGGAGCTGTTTTTT.

The CDR3 sequence is CATTGQGSRRRGTEAFF. In DNA, the CDR3 is TGTGCCACGACGGGACAGGGGTCTCGACGGAGGGGTACTGAAGCTTTCTTT. The chain couples TRBV2 to TRBJ1-1; TRBD1 matches at 10 bases. Looked up from germline, CDR1 is SNHLY and CDR2 is FYNNEI. With V trimmed by 10 bases and J by 5 bases, 19 bases remained unmatched. The CDR3 loop spans 17 amino acids.

The genes are TRBV21-1 and TRBJ1-2. TRBV21-1 is shown as a pseudogene. The CDR3 contains 16 residues. The chain's CDR3 is CASSKDPNTYPYGYTF. DNA of the CDR3: TGTGCCAGCAGCAAAGATCCTAATACCTACCCCTATGGCTACACCTTC.

This clone was observed once. J is TRBJ2-1 and V is TRBV10-3, with D hard to call. The CDR3 totals 12 residues. V lost 3 bases and J lost 9, with 9 bases in between. Germline V gene data show CDR1 as ENHRY and CDR2 as SYGVKD. The CDR3: CAISELAGEQFF. The CDR3 DNA sequence: TGTGCCATCAGTGAATTGGCAGGTGAGCAGTTCTTC.

The chain links TRBV4-1 to TRBJ1-5; TRBD1 matches 9 bases. Trimming took 1 base from V and 5 from J; bases not matched to a gene: 0. The germline V gene encodes CDR1 MGHRA and CDR2 YSYEKL. The CDR3 is 14 amino acids. In DNA form, the CDR3 reads TGCGCCAGCAGCCAAGGGACAGGGGATCAGCCCCAGCATTTT. Protein: CASSQGTGDQPQHF.

Only one count was recorded for this clone. This rearrangement joins TRBV9 to TRBJ2-1; 14 nucleotides match TRBD2. Germline V lookup: CDR1 SGDLS, CDR2 YYNGEE. This CDR3 is 16 amino acids long. The ends lost 4 bases at V and 8 bases at J; junction bases unmatched: 8. This chain's CDR3 is CASSRGTSGSRDEQFF. In DNA, the CDR3 is TGTGCCAGCAGCAGGGGGACTAGCGGGAGTCGCGATGAGCAGTTCTTC.

The gene calls are TRBV4-3 and TRBJ2-7, with D possibly TRBD1 on 6 matching bases. Germline V gene sequence: CDR1 LGHNA, CDR2 YSLEER. The CDR3 length is 15 residues. V lost 0 bases, J lost 5 bases, and 14 bases lay in between. The CDR3, as DNA: TGCGCCAGCAGCCAAGATTTACGACAGGCCAACGAGCAGTACTTC. Translated, it gives CASSQDLRQANEQYF.

The J gene is TRBJ2-7, the V gene TRBV10-3, with D possibly being TRBD1 (5 bases). The germline CDR1 and CDR2 sequences are ENHRY and SYGVKD. This CDR3 has 15 amino acids. V was pared by 3 bases and J by 3 bases, with 15 bases between. The CDR3 nucleotides read TGTGCCATCAGTGACCCCCAGCAGGGCCGCTACGAGCAGTACTTC. Translated, it gives CAISDPQQGRYEQYF.

The chain combines TRBV12-5 with TRBJ1-5; a possible D gene is TRBD1 (5 bases). Per the germline V gene, CDR1 is LGHNT and CDR2 is FRNRAP. Trimming took 4 bases from V and 6 from J, leaving 13 bases between them. The CDR3 loop spans 14 amino acids. CDR3 region: CASGWDQGTQPQHF. CDR3 in DNA: TGTGCTAGTGGTTGGGACCAGGGCACTCAGCCCCAGCATTTT.

This clone appeared once. The chain combines TRBV15 with TRBJ2-3; a weak D match, TRBD2 (5 bases). Trimming left V 5 bases short and J 14 bases short, with 20 bases between. The V gene's germline CDR1 is LNHNV and CDR2 YYDKDF (reference sequence). CDR3 length equals 13 residues. The DNA for the CDR3 is TGTGCCACCAGCCGAACTACTAGTCTTAAGCCGTATTTT. This sequence encodes CATSRTTSLKPYF.

The count of this clone is one. V is TRBV10-2 and J is TRBJ1-2, with 10 nucleotides matching TRBD1. This CDR3 is built from 18 residues. Germline-derived CDR1 and CDR2 are WSHSY and SAAADI. V dropped 8 bases and J dropped 1; count of bases not matched to a gene: 16. The CDR3 reads CASGLTGTGVSSNYGYTF. In DNA form, the CDR3 reads TGCGCCAGCGGACTGACCGGGACAGGGGTCTCGAGTAACTATGGCTACACCTTC.

The chain combines TRBV4-1 with TRBJ1-3; D may be TRBD1 (6 bases). This CDR3 comprises 18 residues. Germline CDR1 is MGHRA and CDR2 is YSYEKL. The ends were cut back, 0 bases at V and 0 bases at J, with 15 bases in the middle. The CDR3 sequence is CASSQEEGPRGSGNTIYF. CDR3 in DNA: TGCGCCAGCAGCCAAGAGGAGGGCCCCAGGGGCTCTGGAAACACCATATATTTT.

This sequence joins TRBV6-5 and TRBJ2-7; 10 bases line up with TRBD1. The CDR3 sequence is 14 residues long. J was trimmed by 3 bases and V by 5 bases; bases with no gene match: 4. CDR1 and CDR2 (germline): MNHEY, SVGAGI. The CDR3 sequence is CASSAGTGDYEQYF. The CDR3 nucleotides are TGTGCCAGCAGTGCCGGGACAGGGGACTACGAGCAGTACTTC.

The V and J genes are TRBV7-8 and TRBJ2-7; 7 nucleotides match TRBD1. The length of the CDR3 is 13 residues. Trimming at V came to 4 bases and at J to 7 bases, leaving 7 bases not matched to a gene. The germline V gene has CDR1 SGHVS and CDR2 FQNEAQ. CDR3 in amino acids: CASSWGQPGEQYF. The DNA for the CDR3 is TGTGCCAGCAGCTGGGGACAGCCGGGGGAGCAGTACTTC.

This clone appeared a single time. This rearrangement joins TRBV4-2 to TRBJ2-1; tentatively, D is TRBD1 (5 bases). CDR1 is LGHNA and CDR2 is YNFKEQ in the germline V gene. V was pared by 0 bases and J by 4 bases, with 10 bases between. The CDR3 extends over 15 amino acids. Here the CDR3 DNA reads TGTGCCAGCAGCCAAGATTGGGGCACTTACAATGAGCAGTTCTTC. Protein: CASSQDWGTYNEQFF.

The rearrangement links TRBV6-1 to TRBJ2-5; 8 nucleotides align to TRBD2. The J call is in doubt because the DNA end fits TRBJ2-7 better. From germline, CDR1 is MNHNS and CDR2 SASEGT. CDR3 size: 16 residues. The CDR3 protein is CASSEWRLAGSYEQYF. The CDR3 nucleotides are TGTGCCAGCAGTGAATGGAGGCTAGCGGGCAGCTACGAGCAGTACTTC.